This T cell receptor beta chain stems from a study of blood T cell repertoires in COVID-19. Study overall: The origin of the acute and convalescent COVID-19 samples was the United States, Italy and Spain. Nucleic acid was either cDNA or gDNA, and it came from T cells, B-cell-depleted T cells, or PBMCs.

This CDR3 spans 15 amino acids. The V gene end was trimmed by 5 bases and the J gene end by 0 bases; junction bases not matched to a gene: 5. CDR1 is LNHDA and CDR2 is SQIVND in the germline V gene (reference sequence). Sequencing used immunoSEQ multiplex PCR; TCRdb keeps in-frame clones, though not all of them. The sample contains around 250,000 clones, around 86% of which appear only once. The sequence was collected from a woman in her 70s with active or convalescent COVID-19. Sequencing was performed on peripheral blood. J is TRBJ1-1 and V is TRBV19; 8 positions agree with TRBD1. CDR3: CASSGTGRMNTEAFF. The CDR3 nucleotides are TGTGCCAGTAGTGGGACAGGTCGAATGAACACTGAAGCTTTCTTT.